What follows are 9 T cell receptor beta chains derived from one specimen sequenced in a study of monozygotic twins with inflammatory bowel disease. TCRdb re-called the 5' RACE reads, yielding one record per CDR3 amino acid sequence without DNA. The sample has about 300,000 distinct CDR3 sequences. The source material was blood. The receptors shown here come from a human donor with ulcerative colitis or Crohn's disease, or a healthy co-twin of an affected twin (not recorded which).

The chain uses TRBV12-3 or TRBV12-4 and TRBJ1-1. CDR3 size: 14 residues. This CDR3 is CASSLWVGNTEAFF.

The chain is built from TRBV6-5 and TRBJ2-4. The germline CDR1 and CDR2 sequences are MNHEY and SVGAGI. There are 15 residues in the CDR3. Here the CDR3 reads CASSYPAESKNIQYF.

The chain uses TRBV7-2 and TRBJ1-5; TCRdb's D call of TRBD1 is untestable without DNA. Germline CDR1 reads SGHTA; CDR2 reads FQGNSA. This CDR3 has 16 amino acids. CDR3 residues: CASSFTGGFGNQPQHF.

The rearrangement joins TRBV7-9 to TRBJ2-7. Germline CDR1 reads SEHNR; CDR2 reads FQNEAQ (reference sequence). This CDR3 comprises 16 residues. The CDR3 here is CASSPSQERSSYEQYF.

V gene TRBV5-1 combines with J gene TRBJ1-2; TCRdb lists TRBD1, though no DNA is available to test this call. Germline CDR1 is SGHRS and CDR2 is YFSETQ. The CDR3 totals 15 residues. The CDR3 loop reads CASSIGRPANYGYTF.

The chain has TRBV6-1 and TRBJ1-5; TCRdb outputs TRBD1, but without DNA this stays unchecked. The CDR3 is 16 amino acids. Germline assignment: CDR1 MNHNS and CDR2 SASEGT. The CDR3 region is CASSPQTGSSNQPQHF.

J is TRBJ2-7 and V is TRBV27; checking the TCRdb D call of TRBD1 is not possible without DNA. The CDR3 spans 15 residues. Germline CDR1 MNHEY, CDR2 SMNVEV (reference sequence). The CDR3 is CASSSDRGVSYEQYF.

CDR3 region: CASIGPDPSSYNSPLHF. The chain couples TRBV6-1 to TRBJ1-6. Germline V gene sequence: CDR1 MNHNS, CDR2 SASEGT. CDR3 length: 17 residues.

The chain employs TRBV5-1 and TRBJ2-3; the TRBD1 assignment by TCRdb is unverifiable without DNA. Germline V gene data show CDR1 as SGHRS and CDR2 as YFSETQ. This CDR3 contains 16 residues. CDR3 sequence: CASSFSPLDNTDTQYF.